This entry lists 9 T cell receptor beta chains sequenced from one sample in a study of blood T cells in healthy people across ages. A J-beta primer mix and a sample-barcoded 5' primer were used in a second PCR of about 7 to 12 cycles. TCRdb called the 5' RACE reads again in MiXCR, with one record for every CDR3 protein. The sample lists about 1 million distinct CDR3 sequences, around 43% occurring once. Sequenced sample: blood. The receptor source for this set is a woman aged 55-70 years in good health.

CDR3 residues: CASRPTSDSYEQYF. The CDR3, as DNA: TGTGCCAGCAGACCTACTAGCGACAGCTACGAGCAGTACTTC. The chain carries TRBV7-9 and TRBJ2-7; 7 nucleotides match TRBD2. Germline CDR1 SEHNR, CDR2 FQNEAQ (reference sequence). The CDR3 sequence is 14 residues long. The trim removed 6 bases at V and 3 bases at J, leaving 8 bases unmatched.

There are a few counts of this clonotype. The rearrangement links TRBV29-1 to TRBJ2-5, with D perhaps given as TRBD1 or TRBD2 (6 bases each). Trimming left V 8 bases short and J 2 bases short, with 12 bases between. The germline V gene encodes CDR1 SQVTM and CDR2 ANQGSEA. This CDR3 contains 12 residues. The DNA for the CDR3 is TGCAGCTTTGGGGGGCCGCAAGAGACCCAGTACTTC. Translating it yields CSFGGPQETQYF.

This clonotype turned up a few times. The rearrangement links TRBV29-1 to TRBJ2-7, with D hard to call. The end of the DNA aligns better with TRBJ2-5, so the J call may be wrong. The CDR3 is 13 residues long. Germline V gene data show CDR1 as SQVTM and CDR2 as ANQGSEA. CDR3 in amino acids: CSVEEEAWETQYF. The CDR3 DNA reads as TGCAGCGTTGAAGAGGAAGCCTGGGAGACCCAGTACTTC.

This clonotype was counted between two and nine times. The chain has TRBV5-1 and TRBJ2-7, with a weak D call TRBD1 (6 bases). Germline V gene lookup returns CDR1 SGHRS and CDR2 YFSETQ. The CDR3 runs to 13 residues. V lost 4 bases and J lost 2, with 10 bases in between. DNA of the CDR3: TGCGCCAGCAGCCACAGGGCAACCTACGAGCAGTACTTC. Encoded protein: CASSHRATYEQYF. Full variable domain (remainder filled in from reference TRBV5-1 and TRBJ2-7): KAGVTQTPRYLIKTRGQQVTLSCSPISGHRSVSWYQQTPGQGLQFLFEYFSETQRNKGNFPGRFSGRQFSNSRSEMNVSTLELGDSALYLCASSHRATYEQYFGPGTRLTVT.

This clonotype turned up a few times. The rearrangement links TRBV12-3 or TRBV12-4 to TRBJ2-7; the D gene is possibly TRBD2 (6 bases). With 6 bases removed from V and 3 bases from J, the gap between germline ends came to 12 bases. The CDR3 covers 13 residues. The CDR3 nucleotides are TGTGCCAGCAGGACACACGGGGGCTACGAGCAGTACTTC. It is translated as CASRTHGGYEQYF.

This sequence joins TRBV20-1 and TRBJ2-1, with D possibly matching TRBD2 (6 bases). Trimming removed 6 bases at V and 8 bases at J, with 20 bases between. CDR3 size: 14 residues. Per the germline V gene, CDR1 is DFQATT and CDR2 is SNEGSKA (reference sequence). The CDR3 reads CSAAGLPAGDEQFF. As DNA, the CDR3 is TGCAGTGCCGCCGGACTACCCGCGGGCGATGAGCAGTTCTTC.

This clonotype turned up a few times. The genes are TRBV7-9 and TRBJ1-2, with no clear D. This CDR3 is 13 amino acids long. Germline lookup yields CDR1 SEHNR and CDR2 FQNEAQ (reference sequence). V lost 1 base, J lost 8 bases, and 11 bases lay in between. CDR3 in amino acids: CASSLEVPGGYTF. In DNA form, the CDR3 reads TGTGCCAGCAGCTTAGAAGTCCCGGGAGGCTACACCTTC.

V gene TRBV3-1 combines with J gene TRBJ2-5; 9 bases are shared with TRBD2. This CDR3 contains 14 residues. V lost 6 bases, J lost 7 bases, and 9 bases stayed unmatched. CDR1 is LGHDT, CDR2 YNNKEL, per germline (reference sequence). The DNA for the CDR3 is TGTGCCAGCAGGGTAACTAGCGGGTCCCCGACCCAGTACTTC. Its translation: CASRVTSGSPTQYF.

This chain uses TRBV6-5 with TRBJ2-5; D not resolved. The CDR3 extends over 13 amino acids. V lost 4 bases, J lost 1 base, and 7 bases lay in between. Germline assignment: CDR1 MNHEY and CDR2 SVGAGI. The CDR3 DNA is TGTGCCAGCAGTTCACAGAGCCAAGAGACCCAGTACTTC. Translating gives CASSSQSQETQYF.